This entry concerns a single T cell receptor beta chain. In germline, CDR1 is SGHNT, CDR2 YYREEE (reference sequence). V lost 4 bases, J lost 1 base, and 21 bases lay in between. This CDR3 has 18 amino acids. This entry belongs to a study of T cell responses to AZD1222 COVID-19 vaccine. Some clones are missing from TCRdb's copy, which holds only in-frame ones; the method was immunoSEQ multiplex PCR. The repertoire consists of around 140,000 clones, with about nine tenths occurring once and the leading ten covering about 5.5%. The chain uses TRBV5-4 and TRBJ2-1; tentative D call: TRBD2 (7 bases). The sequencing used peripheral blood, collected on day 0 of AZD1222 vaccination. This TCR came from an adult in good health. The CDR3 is CASSPAPGGYRSYNEQFF. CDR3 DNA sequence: TGTGCCAGCAGCCCCGCTCCGGGGGGCTATAGGTCCTACAATGAGCAGTTCTTC.